This entry lists 8 T cell receptor beta chains sequenced from one sample in a study of T-cell reconstitution after alpha-beta-depleted transplantation in children. A TCRbeta library incorporating unique molecular identifiers was prepared. Each CDR3 protein is one row after TCRdb ran MiXCR on the PCR reads. Seen here are a few hundred thousand distinct CDR3 sequences, about 9.3% observed once, and the top ten hold around 2.4%. The sequenced sample was PBMCs from the stem cell graft donor, obtained from the stem cell graft. The receptors derive from a human donor who donated a stem cell graft to a child with acute lymphoblastic leukemia.

This clonotype appeared a few times. This sequence joins TRBV4-1 and TRBJ1-2; D may be TRBD1 (5 bases). CDR3 length equals 15 residues. In germline, CDR1 is MGHRA, CDR2 YSYEKL. With 1 base removed from V and 7 bases from J, the gap between germline ends came to 16 bases. The CDR3 here is CASSQAGTDVFGYTF. The CDR3 DNA reads as TGCGCCAGCAGCCAAGCCGGGACGGACGTATTTGGCTACACCTTC.

The chain recombines TRBV5-1 with TRBJ1-1, with TRBD1 as a possible D gene (6 bases). CDR3 size: 13 residues. The germline V gene has CDR1 SGHRS and CDR2 YFSETQ. V lost 7 bases and J lost 4, with 14 bases in between. This chain's CDR3 is CASLYRDGTEAFF. The CDR3, as DNA: TGCGCCAGCCTCTACAGGGACGGCACTGAAGCTTTCTTT.

The rearrangement joins TRBV7-2 to TRBJ1-1; 8 nucleotides line up with TRBD1. V lost 5 bases and J lost 5; bases outside the gene matches: 7. CDR3 size: 14 residues. Germline CDR1 is SGHTA and CDR2 is FQGNSA. The DNA of the CDR3 is TGTGCCAGCAGCCCATCAGGGGGCCTTACTGAAGCTTTCTTT. Residues: CASSPSGGLTEAFF.

In this sample, this clonotype turned up a few times. The rearrangement joins TRBV20-1 to TRBJ1-2; TRBD1 matches at 7 bases. CDR1 DFQATT and CDR2 SNEGSKA come from the germline V gene (reference sequence). V was clipped by 3 bases and J by 3 bases; unmatched bases: 4. CDR3 length equals 13 residues. CDR3 DNA: TGCAGTGCTAGCCGGGACAGTGACTATGGCTACACCTTC. This sequence encodes CSASRDSDYGYTF.

The V and J genes are TRBV5-1 and TRBJ2-2; 8 positions agree with TRBD2. CDR1 is SGHRS, CDR2 YFSETQ, per germline. This CDR3 spans 18 amino acids. After removal of 0 bases from V and 0 bases from J, the junction contained 7 bases not matched to a gene. The CDR3 region is CASSLGGRLTANTGELFF. The CDR3 region has the DNA TGCGCCAGCAGCTTGGGCGGGAGGCTAACTGCGAACACCGGGGAGCTGTTTTTT.

This clonotype showed up just a few times. The gene calls are TRBV24-1 and TRBJ2-5, with 7 bases matching TRBD2. V shed 4 bases, J shed 9 bases, and the junction held 1 base outside the gene matches. This CDR3 is built from 11 residues. The germline gives CDR1 KGHDR, CDR2 SFDVKD. The chain's CDR3 is CATSDGGSQYF. The DNA of the CDR3 is TGTGCCACCAGTGACGGGGGGTCCCAGTACTTC.

This clonotype was seen many times. The V and J genes are TRBV7-9 and TRBJ2-3; TRBD2 might be the D (5 bases). CDR1 is SEHNR and CDR2 is FQNEAQ in the germline V gene (reference sequence). This CDR3 comprises 14 residues. V lost 3 bases and J lost 2, with 9 bases in between. CDR3 bases: TGTGCCAGCAGCTTTTCAGCGGACACAGATACGCAGTATTTT. Translating it yields CASSFSADTDTQYF.

This clonotype showed up just a few times. The CDR3: CASSYPGTGVNEQYF. The CDR3 bases are TGTGCCAGCAGTTATCCCGGGACAGGGGTCAACGAGCAGTACTTC. This chain links TRBV6-2 or TRBV6-3 with TRBJ2-7, with 10 bases lining up with TRBD1. Germline lookup yields CDR1 MNHEY and CDR2 SVGEGT. Trimming at V came to 3 bases and at J to 5 bases, leaving 7 bases not matched to a gene. CDR3 size: 15 residues.